The TCR beta chain described here comes from a study of a mutant IDH1 vaccine in newly diagnosed glioma. The wider study: Patients received vaccination from 4-6 weeks after radiotherapy alone, or with temozolomide cycles. Earlier therapy was either radiotherapy, temozolomide, or both, and most got both.

TCRdb's table, derived via immunoSEQ multiplex PCR, lists solely in-frame clones and lacks some. The sample holds 55,000 to 65,000 clones, about 80% seen once. This clone was picked up a small number of times. What it binds is unknown. Regarding time point: week 11, during vaccination. It was 300 ug of mutant IDH1 20-mer peptide that made up each vaccine dose, given with topical imiquimod. Deletions cut 2 bases from V and 5 bases from J, with 8 bases between. In germline, CDR1 is SGDLS, CDR2 YYNGEE. This CDR3 comprises 13 residues. V is TRBV9 and J is TRBJ2-1; D is unresolved. This sequence originates from a man aged 25 to 40 with glioma. The material was PBMCs, obtained from a glioma patient whose treatment included an IDH1 peptide vaccine. The CDR3 spells CASSVLANNEQFF. The CDR3 nucleotides read TGTGCCAGCAGCGTCCTGGCAAACAATGAGCAGTTCTTC.